The entry that follows covers one T cell receptor beta chain sequence. CDR1 and CDR2 from the germline V gene are SGHVS and FNYEAQ. This CDR3 has 16 residues. J lost 9 bases, V lost 0 bases, and 10 bases had no gene match. The data originate from a study of blood T cell repertoires in COVID-19. The overall study: Nucleic acid was either cDNA or gDNA, and it came from T cells, B-cell-depleted T cells, or PBMCs.

Libraries were prepared by immunoSEQ multiplex PCR; TCRdb keeps only in-frame clonotypes and omits some of them. The repertoire holds 250,000 to 350,000 clones, with approximately 87% as singletons. This sequence was found in a woman in her forties or fifties who had recovered from COVID-19. The sequencing input was peripheral blood. The J gene is TRBJ2-1, the V gene TRBV7-6, with 8 bases identical to TRBD2. Here the CDR3 DNA reads TGTGCCAGCAGCTTAGCGTATAGAGCGGGAGTGATTGAGCAGTTCTTC. The encoded protein is CASSLAYRAGVIEQFF.